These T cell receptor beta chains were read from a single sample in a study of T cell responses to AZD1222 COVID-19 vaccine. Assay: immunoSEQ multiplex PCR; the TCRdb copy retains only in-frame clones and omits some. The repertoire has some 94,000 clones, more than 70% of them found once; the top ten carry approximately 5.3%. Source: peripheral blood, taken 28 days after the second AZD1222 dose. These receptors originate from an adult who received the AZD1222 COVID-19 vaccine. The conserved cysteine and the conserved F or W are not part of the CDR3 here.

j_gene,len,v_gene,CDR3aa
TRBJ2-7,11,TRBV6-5,ASRDRGPGEQY
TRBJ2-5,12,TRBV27,ASSRDNGRETQY
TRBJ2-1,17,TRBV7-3,ASSLKTKSSGEPYNEQF
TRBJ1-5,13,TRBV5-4,ASSSGTGGNQPQH
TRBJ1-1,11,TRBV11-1,ASSLDRGTEAF
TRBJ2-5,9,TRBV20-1,SARDGETQY
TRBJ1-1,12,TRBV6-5,ASSRTQGFSEAF
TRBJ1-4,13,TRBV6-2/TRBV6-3,ASSYSSLAGEKLF
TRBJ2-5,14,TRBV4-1,ASSQDDGASQETQY
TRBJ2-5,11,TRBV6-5,ASKTGTSGTQY
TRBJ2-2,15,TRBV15,ATSREGGGAGTGELF
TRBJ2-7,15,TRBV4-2,ASSQQRSGGAQDEQY
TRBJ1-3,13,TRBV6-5,ASSYQTGGGNTIY
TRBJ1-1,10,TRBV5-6,ASSLGGIKAF
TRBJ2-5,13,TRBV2,ASSDGTSAPGAQY
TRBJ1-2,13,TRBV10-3,AISEPGQGDYGYT
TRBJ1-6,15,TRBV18,ASSPSKGAGGGSPLH
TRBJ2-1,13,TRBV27,ASSLSLAGANEQF
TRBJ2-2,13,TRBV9,ASSVGQKNTGELF
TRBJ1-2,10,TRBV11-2,ASSPHRDGYT
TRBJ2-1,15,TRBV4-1,ASSQDDIAELYNEQF
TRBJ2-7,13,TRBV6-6,ASSRPGQGTYEQY
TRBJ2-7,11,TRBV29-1,SARGTGSYEQY
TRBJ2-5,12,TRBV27,ASRPRQGQETQY
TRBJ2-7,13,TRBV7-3,ASSLTGGLSYEQY
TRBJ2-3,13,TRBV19,ASRDRGRSTDTQY
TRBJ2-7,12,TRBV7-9,ASSVTENLLEQY
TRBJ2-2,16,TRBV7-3,ASSSRGGTPGGTGELF
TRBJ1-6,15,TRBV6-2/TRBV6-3,ASSLRQIDRSNSPLH
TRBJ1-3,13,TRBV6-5,ASSYSQGAGNTIY
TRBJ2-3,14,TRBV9,ASSLGSGGAGVTQY
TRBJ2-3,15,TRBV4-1,ASSQGVAGTLQDTQY
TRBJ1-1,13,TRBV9,ASSVWGGTNTEAF
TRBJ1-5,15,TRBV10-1,ASTAYLDRGSNQPQH
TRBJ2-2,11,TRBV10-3,AISDRDTGELF
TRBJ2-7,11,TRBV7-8,ASSSGPSYEQY
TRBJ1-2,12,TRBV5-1,ASSSGPGGYGYT
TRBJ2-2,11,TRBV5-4,ASSYEGTGELF
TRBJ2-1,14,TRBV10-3,AITRTSGGSYNEQF
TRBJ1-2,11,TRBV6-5,ASKPGQHYGYT
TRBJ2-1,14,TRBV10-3,AISESGGLGYNEQF
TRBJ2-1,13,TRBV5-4,ASSFGTGVPNEQF
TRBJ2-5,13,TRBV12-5,ASALLSGGQETQY
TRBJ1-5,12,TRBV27,ASSLDSRGEPQH
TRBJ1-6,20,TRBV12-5,ASGPWFGQGVIISSYNSPLH
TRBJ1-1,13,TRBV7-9,ASSRLQGKRTEAF
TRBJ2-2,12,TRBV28,ASIPPGGGGELF
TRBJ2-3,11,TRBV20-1,SASQSVSGKQY
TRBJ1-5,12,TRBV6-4,ASSPFSSNQPQH
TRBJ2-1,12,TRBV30,AWSVPAGRNEQF
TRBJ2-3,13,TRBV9,ASSVATGYTDTQY
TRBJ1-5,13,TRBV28,ASRIAGLLNQPQH
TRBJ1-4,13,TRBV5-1,ASSPDGDKNEKLF
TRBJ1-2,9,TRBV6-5,ASSPRGGYT
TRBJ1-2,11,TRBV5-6,ASRTGTVQGYT
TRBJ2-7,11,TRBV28,ASSPPPLYEQY